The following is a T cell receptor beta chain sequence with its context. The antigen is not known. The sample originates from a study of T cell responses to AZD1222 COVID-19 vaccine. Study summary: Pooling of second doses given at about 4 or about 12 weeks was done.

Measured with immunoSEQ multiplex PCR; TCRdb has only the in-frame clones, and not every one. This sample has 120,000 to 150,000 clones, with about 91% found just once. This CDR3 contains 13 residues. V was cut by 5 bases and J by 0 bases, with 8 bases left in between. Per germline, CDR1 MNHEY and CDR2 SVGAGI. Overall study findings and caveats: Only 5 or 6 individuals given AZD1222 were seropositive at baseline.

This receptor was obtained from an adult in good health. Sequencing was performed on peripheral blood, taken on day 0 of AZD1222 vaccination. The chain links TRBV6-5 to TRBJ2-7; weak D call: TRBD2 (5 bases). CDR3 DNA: TGTGCCAGCAGTAGGGAGTCCTCCTACGAGCAGTACTTC. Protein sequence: CASSRESSYEQYF.